The 6 T cell receptor beta chains reported below all come from one sample, sequenced in a study of blood T cells in healthy people across ages (dated by TCRdb to the mid-2010s). Library method: 5' RACE. The run used an Illumina HiSeq 2500. The second PCR ran for roughly 7 to 12 cycles and used a J-beta primer mix along with a sample-barcoded 5' primer. TCRdb took the public reads, trimmed them with fastp at Q25, ran MiXCR for clone calling and kept in-frame beta chains. Each CDR3 protein appears once, grouped with its most common genes and DNA. Present in this sample are some 640,000 distinct CDR3 sequences, more than 40% of which were seen just once. The ten most abundant clones make up 25% to 35% of the sample. The specimen sequenced was blood. Every receptor here comes from a woman between 55 and 75 years old in good health.

CDR3 sequence (DNA): TGTGCCAGCAGCCAAGATCGGCAGGGGGTGAAAAAACTGTTTTTT. Protein sequence: CASSQDRQGVKKLFF. The chain links TRBV4-2 to TRBJ1-4; 7 nucleotides align to TRBD1. The CDR3 is 15 residues long. Germline V gene data show CDR1 as LGHNA and CDR2 as YNFKEQ. V gave up 0 bases and J gave up 9 bases; unmatched junction bases: 7.

V usage is TRBV29-1 and J usage is TRBJ1-1, with 7 bases that match TRBD1. Losses at the gene ends were 5 bases for V and 1 base for J; bases not matched to a gene: 13. Per the germline V gene, CDR1 is SQVTM and CDR2 is ANQGSEA. This CDR3 spans 16 amino acids. DNA of the CDR3: TGCAGCGTTACCGGGACAGTTACCGGGGAGAACACTGAAGCTTTCTTT. It is translated as CSVTGTVTGENTEAFF.

The V gene is TRBV9, the J gene TRBJ1-2, with 8 bases identical to TRBD1. V was pared by 0 bases and J by 8 bases, with 6 bases of the junction left unmatched. CDR3 length: 14 residues. Looked up from germline, CDR1 is SGDLS and CDR2 is YYNGEE. The CDR3 loop is CASSVEGGTGGYTF. Written as DNA, the CDR3 is TGTGCCAGCAGCGTAGAGGGGGGGACAGGCGGCTACACCTTC.

The rearrangement uses TRBV18 and TRBJ1-5, with D unresolved. Germline V CDR1 and CDR2: KGHSH, LQKENI. V lost 2 bases to trimming and J lost 7 bases, with 9 bases between them. This CDR3 comprises 13 residues. The DNA of the CDR3 is TGTGCCAGCTCACCAATGGACCGACAGCCCCAGCATTTT. Translated, it gives CASSPMDRQPQHF.

This clonotype was observed a handful of times. J is TRBJ2-7 and V is TRBV20-1, with 10 nucleotides matching TRBD2. This CDR3 contains 14 residues. CDR1 is DFQATT, CDR2 SNEGSKA, per germline (reference sequence). The V and J ends lost 6 bases and 5 bases, in that order; junction bases with no gene match: 10. CDR3 protein: CSAQRGAGGDEQYF. The CDR3 region has the DNA TGCAGTGCCCAAAGGGGAGCGGGAGGGGACGAGCAGTACTTC.

This clonotype was counted only a few times. The rearrangement links TRBV15 to TRBJ2-3; D is ambiguous. V was pared by 0 bases and J by 5 bases, with 9 bases between. Looked up from germline, CDR1 is LNHNV and CDR2 is YYDKDF (reference sequence). This CDR3 is 14 amino acids long. CDR3 in amino acids: CATSRDPLGDTQYF. As DNA, the CDR3 is TGTGCCACCAGCAGAGATCCCCTAGGAGATACGCAGTATTTT.